This TCR beta chain was sequenced during a study of blood T cell repertoires in COVID-19. Overall study: The United States, Italy and Spain supplied acute and convalescent COVID-19 samples. From T cells, B-cell-depleted T cells, or PBMCs came the material, which was cDNA or gDNA.

Method: immunoSEQ multiplex PCR; TCRdb's copy keeps in-frame clones and lacks some. The repertoire includes 400,000 to 500,000 clones, more than 80% of them detected once, and roughly 1.4% sits in the top ten. The CDR3 is made up of 15 amino acids. V shed 5 bases, J shed 3 bases, and the junction held 3 bases outside the gene matches. CDR1 is MNHEY, CDR2 SVGAGI, per germline. This clonotype was sampled from a woman in her twenties or thirties with active or convalescent COVID-19. The material sequenced was peripheral blood. The V call is TRBV6-5, the J call TRBJ1-6; 8 nucleotides match TRBD1. The CDR3 reads CASSTGTGYNSPLHF. CDR3 nucleotide sequence: TGTGCCAGCAGTACCGGGACAGGCTATAATTCACCCCTCCACTTT.